The 18 T cell receptor beta chains below all came from one sample that was sequenced in a study of T cells in localized non-small cell lung cancer. Repertoires were generated with immunoSEQ multiplex PCR, while TCRdb's copy carries only in-frame clones and drops some. The data show tens of thousands of clones, about 85% seen once. The sequencing used peripheral blood mononuclear cells, collected before any cancer treatment. These receptors were obtained from a man aged 35-69 years with stage III lung adenocarcinoma.

This rearrangement joins TRBV25-1 to TRBJ2-1; D possibly corresponds to TRBD1 (6 bases). The V and J ends lost 4 bases and 1 base respectively, with 14 bases between them. Germline CDR1 MGHDK, CDR2 SYGVNS. The CDR3 runs 16 residues. Written as DNA, the CDR3 is TGTGCCAGCAGTGGGGGGCCCTCCCATTCCTACAATGAGCAGTTCTTC. Protein: CASSGGPSHSYNEQFF.

As DNA, the CDR3 is TGTGCCAGCAGTCCGGGGAGGGCTAGCGGGGGCCCCTCATCTGGGGCCAACGTCCTGACTTTC. Protein product: CASSPGRASGGPSSGANVLTF. J is TRBJ2-6 and V is TRBV28; 10 bases agree with TRBD2. J was trimmed by 1 base and V by 5 bases; bases with no gene match: 17. The length of the CDR3 is 21 residues. CDR1 and CDR2 (germline): MDHEN, SYDVKM.

This chain links TRBV6-5 with TRBJ2-3; no definite D call. The CDR3 runs to 13 residues. V lost 5 bases and J lost 1, with 7 bases in between. Germline CDR1 MNHEY, CDR2 SVGAGI. CDR3: CASSPWGTDTQYF. CDR3 in DNA: TGTGCCAGCAGTCCGTGGGGCACAGATACGCAGTATTTT.

The rearrangement links TRBV2 to TRBJ2-6, with D possibly TRBD1 on 5 matching bases. The germline CDR1 and CDR2 sequences are SNHLY and FYNNEI. The CDR3 is made up of 15 amino acids. The V and J ends lost 6 bases and 1 base respectively, with 10 bases between them. Here the CDR3 reads CASRSQGSGANVLTF. CDR3 bases: TGTGCCAGCAGATCTCAGGGATCTGGGGCCAACGTCCTGACTTTC. The variable domain in full, completed from reference TRBV2 and TRBJ2-6, reads EPEVTQTPSHQVTQMGQEVILRCVPISNHLYFYWYRQILGQKVEFLVSFYNNEISEKSEIFDDQFSVERPDGSNFTLKIRSTKLEDSAMYFCASRSQGSGANVLTFGAGSRLTVL.

V and J are TRBV7-9 and TRBJ1-1; 10 bases map to TRBD1. Germline lookup yields CDR1 SEHNR and CDR2 FQNEAQ (reference sequence). The CDR3 runs to 15 residues. V was clipped by 3 bases and J by 4 bases; unmatched bases: 5. The CDR3 nucleotides are TGTGCCAGCAGCTTCGTGACAGGGGGCCTCACTGAAGCTTTCTTT. Its protein product is CASSFVTGGLTEAFF. The variable domain in full, with the rest retrieved from reference TRBV7-9 and TRBJ1-1, is DTGVSQNPRHKITKRGQNVTFRCDPISEHNRLYWYRQTLGQGPEFLTYFQNEAQLEKSRLLSDRFSAERPKGSFSTLEIQRTEQGDSAMYLCASSFVTGGLTEAFFGQGTRLTVV.

This clone was detected only a few times. This chain uses TRBV9 with TRBJ1-1; no clear D gene. The CDR3 length is 14 residues. Trimming took off 0 bases at V and 4 bases at J, with 10 bases between the two ends. Germline values: CDR1 SGDLS, CDR2 YYNGEE. The DNA for the CDR3 is TGTGCCAGCAGCGTAGATATGACCAGCACTGAAGCTTTCTTT. This sequence encodes CASSVDMTSTEAFF.

V usage is TRBV27 and J usage is TRBJ2-7, with D hard to call. This CDR3 spans 14 amino acids. Germline assignment: CDR1 MNHEY and CDR2 SMNVEV (reference sequence). Trimming pared 0 bases from V and 3 bases from J, leaving 9 bases between. This CDR3 is CASSLSSQHYEQYF. The DNA of the CDR3 is TGTGCCAGCAGTTTATCGTCACAGCACTACGAGCAGTACTTC.

This chain connects TRBV6-1 to TRBJ1-2; D unresolved. CDR1 and CDR2 (germline): MNHNS, SASEGT. The CDR3 is 11 amino acids. V was trimmed by 6 bases and J by 12 bases, leaving 14 bases between them. For the CDR3, the DNA is TGTGCCAGCAGCCTTGGAAGGGTCCACACCTTC. Amino acids: CASSLGRVHTF.

The J gene is TRBJ1-4, the V gene TRBV7-9; possibly TRBD1 for D (6 bases). The CDR3 covers 15 residues. Germline V gives CDR1 SEHNR, CDR2 FQNEAQ (reference sequence). Between the trimmed V and J ends, which lost 5 bases and 11 bases, there was a span of 21 bases. CDR3 loop: CASSGRRGSPGKLFF. CDR3 sequence (DNA): TGTGCCAGCAGCGGCCGCAGGGGATCCCCTGGGAAACTGTTTTTT.

The chain uses TRBV27 and TRBJ2-1; possible D gene TRBD1, 7 bases. V was cut by 1 base and J by 9 bases, with 13 bases left in between. CDR3 length: 14 amino acids. CDR1 is MNHEY, CDR2 SMNVEV, per germline (reference sequence). This chain's CDR3 is CASSLYGGGSEQFF. The CDR3 region has the DNA TGTGCCAGCAGTTTATACGGAGGGGGCAGTGAGCAGTTCTTC.

This chain connects TRBV5-4 to TRBJ2-7; TRBD1 might be the D (6 bases). Trimming removed 4 bases at V and 2 bases at J, with 13 bases between. The CDR3 extends over 14 amino acids. Germline V CDR1 and CDR2: SGHNT, YYREEE (reference sequence). This chain's CDR3 is CASSTRQVPYEQYF. The CDR3, as DNA: TGTGCCAGCAGCACTAGACAGGTCCCCTACGAGCAGTACTTC.

The chain employs TRBV5-6 and TRBJ1-2; maybe TRBD1 (6 bases). Germline CDR1 SGHDT, CDR2 YYEEEE. With 0 bases removed from V and 3 bases from J, the gap between germline ends came to 21 bases. The CDR3 is 18 amino acids. The CDR3 reads CASSLELFRGSWDYGYTF. The CDR3 bases are TGTGCCAGCAGCTTGGAGTTATTTAGGGGGTCCTGGGACTATGGCTACACCTTC.

V usage is TRBV6-1 and J usage is TRBJ2-1; D unresolved. This CDR3 contains 16 residues. V gave up 3 bases and J gave up 11 bases, with 23 bases separating them. Per the germline V gene, CDR1 is MNHNS and CDR2 is SASEGT. CDR3 nucleotides: TGTGCCAGCAGTGATGTTGGAACGGTTTCCAGCCGCCAGCAGTTCTTC. Its protein product is CASSDVGTVSSRQQFF.

The genes are TRBV6-6 and TRBJ1-2; D unclear. Germline lookup yields CDR1 MNHNY and CDR2 SVGAGI (reference sequence). Trimming cost V 3 bases and J 5 bases, with 10 bases left between them. This CDR3 is 13 amino acids long. The CDR3 region is CASSYSTDYGYTF. CDR3 bases: TGTGCCAGCAGTTATTCGACCGATTATGGCTACACCTTC.

V gene TRBV7-6 combines with J gene TRBJ2-3, with 8 bases that match TRBD2. The CDR3 consists of 13 residues. Germline CDR1 is SGHVS and CDR2 is FNYEAQ. J was trimmed by 10 bases and V by 5 bases; bases with no gene match: 8. CDR3 protein: CASSRGRSVAQYF. The DNA of the CDR3 is TGTGCCAGCAGCCGCGGGAGGAGCGTTGCGCAGTATTTT. Using reference TRBV7-6 and TRBJ2-3 for the parts outside the CDR3, the full variable domain is GAGVSQSPRYKVTKRGQDVALRCDPISGHVSLYWYRQALGQGPEFLTYFNYEAQQDKSGLPNDRFSAERPEGSISTLTIQRTEQRDSAMYRCASSRGRSVAQYFGPGTRLTVL.

The chain combines TRBV28 with TRBJ1-4; a weak D match, TRBD1 (6 bases). The CDR3 sequence is 15 residues long. CDR1 and CDR2 (germline): MDHEN, SYDVKM. The V and J ends lost 5 bases and 5 bases respectively, with 15 bases between them. DNA for the CDR3: TGTGCCAGCAGTGCGACCGGGACACAAAATGAAAAACTGTTTTTT. It is translated as CASSATGTQNEKLFF.

CDR3: CSVGPGPYEQYF. The CDR3 DNA sequence: TGCAGCGTTGGGCCGGGCCCCTACGAGCAGTACTTC. J is TRBJ2-7 and V is TRBV29-1; D gene unclear. The CDR3 contains 12 residues. The V gene's germline CDR1 is SQVTM and CDR2 ANQGSEA. V gave up 4 bases and J gave up 2 bases, with 9 bases separating them.

The chain joins TRBV5-5 to TRBJ1-2, with 11 nucleotides matching TRBD1. Germline loops: CDR1 SGHKS, CDR2 YYEKEE (reference sequence). This CDR3 is 16 amino acids long. V gave up 3 bases and J gave up 6 bases; unmatched junction bases: 10. Here the CDR3 DNA reads TGTGCCAGCAGCTGGATCGGGACAGGGGGGTTAGATGGCTACACCTTC. Translating it yields CASSWIGTGGLDGYTF.